The clone carrying this T cell receptor (beta chain) was recorded a few times. The antigen remains unidentified. This sample stems from a study of human T cells and chemical hapten exposure. Study information: Patch tests of 0.01% DPC on the upper back were read at 6 days. Findings of the study overall: As the donors had alopecia, their immune response may differ from healthy people's. No change in TCRs above 1 in 1000 frequency was produced by DPC sensitization.

The germline V gene encodes CDR1 LGHNA and CDR2 YSLEER. With 0 bases removed from V and 10 bases from J, the gap between germline ends came to 10 bases. This CDR3 has 13 residues. TCRdb reprocessed the RACE reads with MiXCR, giving one entry per CDR3 protein. The sample lists around 380,000 distinct CDR3 sequences, about 5.4% occurring once. The sample's time point: pre-sensitization, week 0. Treatment here: therapeutic diphenylcyclopropenone sensitization with weekly scalp DPC. Total RNA was isolated from whole blood that had not been fractionated. The TCR sequence derives from a woman aged 18-29 years with alopecia areata. Some clones in this sample may be carry-over from other donors' samples. The sequencing used whole blood, collected in connection with sensitization to the hapten diphenylcyclopropenone (DPC). This sequence joins TRBV4-3 and TRBJ1-5, with D maybe TRBD1 (5 bases). CDR3 DNA: TGCGCCAGCAGCCAAGAGGGGGATCGACCCCAGCATTTT. As protein: CASSQEGDRPQHF.